This T cell receptor beta chain was found in a study of blood T cell repertoires in COVID-19. Assay used: immunoSEQ multiplex PCR; TCRdb lists only in-frame clones, some missing. This sample has around 40,000 clones, with 75% to 90% found just once. Trimming took off 0 bases at V and 1 base at J, with 4 bases between the two ends. The germline CDR1 and CDR2 sequences are SGHRS and YFSETQ. The CDR3 covers 14 residues. This receptor was taken from a man between 50 and 59 years old with active or convalescent COVID-19. The sequenced material came from peripheral blood. The rearrangement uses TRBV5-1 and TRBJ2-2; D is unclear. The CDR3 DNA reads TGCGCCAGCAGCTTGGCTCTGAACACCGGGGAGCTGTTTTTT. Protein sequence: CASSLALNTGELFF.